This entry features one T cell receptor beta chain sequence. This clone was recorded only once. What antigen it recognizes has not been identified. One base away there is no much larger clone; base qualities are not given. TCRbeta CDR3 regions were amplified from genomic DNA by means of the immunoSEQ Assay, a bias-controlled multiplex PCR. Turning to the authors' computational methods: The number of nucleated cells in each sample was estimated by amplification of reference gene primers within the assay. To quantify the absolute abundance of each unique TCRbeta CDR3 rearrangement, sequence reads were collapsed and filtered. For each sample, productive Simpson clonality was calculated as the square root of Simpson's diversity index over productive rearrangements. The table was pulled from immuneACCESS by TCRdb, which kept in-frame rearrangements only. Such tables lose some clones; where checked, under half of the loss comes from unresolved V genes, and the rest has no known cause. V, J and clone size were drawn from that table, and D and trimming were deduced from the DNA. This sample lists approximately 300,000 clones; around 86% were detected once. 1% of the sample comes from the top ten.

Whole blood was collected in K2EDTA tubes by collaborating institutions according to the institutions' own protocols. For TCRbeta analysis, collaborators shipped samples in one of three forms: frozen whole blood, isolated PBMCs, or DNA extracted from either of those sample types. This sample is part of a study of blood T cell repertoires in COVID-19 (dated by TCRdb to 2018 to 2020). About the investigation overall: Samples covering the acute and convalescent phases of COVID-19 were provided by collaborators in the United States, Italy and Spain. The prospective study material was composed of cDNA or gDNA derived from T cells, B-cell-depleted T cells, or PBMCs. Subjects who had been exposed to COVID-19, were actively infected with it, or had recovered from it provided the deeply sampled blood TCRbeta repertoires that made up the dataset. The repertoires were released in a freely available public database intended as a resource for research on the immune response to SARS-CoV-2. The samples were drawn from the first 160 participants of the ongoing ImmuneRACE study and from under 1,500 subjects provided by 6 global collaborators. Sample metadata almost always included a de-identified subject ID, COVID-19 status, age in years and sex. HLA class I and class II types, where available, came from metadata supplied by the sample provider rather than from assay-based typing. Study-level results and caveats: Clinical and demographic metadata were provided uncurated, with the amount varying by source and participant.

The germline V gene (reference sequence) yields LGHDT for CDR1 and YNNKEL for CDR2. The CDR3 runs 15 residues from the cysteine to the phenylalanine. Left in the record is the CDR3 DNA by itself, 45 bases read in frame from the first base. For this chain, trimming is 8 bases at the V end and 1 base at the J end, and the number of junction bases without a gene match is 10. The origin of this receptor is a man aged 50 or older with active or convalescent COVID-19. Sequencing was performed on peripheral blood. The chain is assembled from TRBV3-1 (or the pseudogene TRBV3-2) and TRBJ1-1, and 7 bases in between align with TRBD1. The CDR3 here reads CASAPITGANTEAFF. The DNA reads TGTGCCAGCGCCCCAATAACAGGGGCGAACACTGAAGCTTTCTTT.